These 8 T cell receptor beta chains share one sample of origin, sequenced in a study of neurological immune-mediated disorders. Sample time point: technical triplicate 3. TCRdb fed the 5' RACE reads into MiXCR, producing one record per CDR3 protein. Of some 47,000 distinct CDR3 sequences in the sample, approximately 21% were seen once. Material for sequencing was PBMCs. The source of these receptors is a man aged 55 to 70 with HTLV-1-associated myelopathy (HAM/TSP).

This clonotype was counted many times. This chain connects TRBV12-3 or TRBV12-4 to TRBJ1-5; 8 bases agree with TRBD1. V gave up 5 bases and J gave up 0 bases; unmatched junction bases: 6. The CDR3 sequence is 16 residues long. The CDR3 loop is CASSVDRGNSNQPQHF. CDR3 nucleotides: TGTGCCAGCAGTGTAGACAGGGGAAATAGCAATCAGCCCCAGCATTTT.

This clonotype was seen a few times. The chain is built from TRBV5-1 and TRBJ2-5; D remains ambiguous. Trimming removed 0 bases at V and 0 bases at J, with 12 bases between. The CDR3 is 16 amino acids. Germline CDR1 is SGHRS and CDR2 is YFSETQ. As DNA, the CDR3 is TGCGCCAGCAGCTTGGGAATTAGGGTCGACCAAGAGACCCAGTACTTC. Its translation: CASSLGIRVDQETQYF.

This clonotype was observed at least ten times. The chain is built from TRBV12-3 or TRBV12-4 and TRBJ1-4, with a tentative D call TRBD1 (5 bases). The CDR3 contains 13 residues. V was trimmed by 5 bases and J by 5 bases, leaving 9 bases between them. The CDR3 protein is CASSRGGNEKLFF. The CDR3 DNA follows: TGTGCCAGCAGTCGGGGGGGAAATGAAAAACTGTTTTTT.

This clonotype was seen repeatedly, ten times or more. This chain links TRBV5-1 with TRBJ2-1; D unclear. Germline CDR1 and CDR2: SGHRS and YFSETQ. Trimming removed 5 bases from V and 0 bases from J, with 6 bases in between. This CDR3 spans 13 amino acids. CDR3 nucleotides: TGCGCCAGCAGTTCCCGCTCCTACAATGAGCAGTTCTTC. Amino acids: CASSSRSYNEQFF.

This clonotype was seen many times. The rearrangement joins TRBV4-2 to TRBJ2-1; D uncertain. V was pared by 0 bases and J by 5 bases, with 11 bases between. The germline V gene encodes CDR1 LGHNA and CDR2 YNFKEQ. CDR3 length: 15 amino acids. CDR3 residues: CASSQERRQDNEQFF. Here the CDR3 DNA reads TGTGCCAGCAGCCAAGAGAGGCGTCAGGACAATGAGCAGTTCTTC.

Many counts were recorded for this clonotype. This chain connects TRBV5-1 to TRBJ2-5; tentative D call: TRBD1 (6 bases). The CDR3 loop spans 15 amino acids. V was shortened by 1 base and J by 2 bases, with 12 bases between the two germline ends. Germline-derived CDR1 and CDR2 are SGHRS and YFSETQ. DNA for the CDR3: TGCGCCAGCAGCTTGTTTGGACAGAGACAAGAGACCCAGTACTTC. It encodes CASSLFGQRQETQYF.

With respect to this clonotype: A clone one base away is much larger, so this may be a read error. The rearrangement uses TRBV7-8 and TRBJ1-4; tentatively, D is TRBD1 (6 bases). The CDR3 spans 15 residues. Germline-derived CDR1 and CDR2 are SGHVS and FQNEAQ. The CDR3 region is CARSSGGGTNEKLFF. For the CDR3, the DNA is TGTGCCAGAAGCTCCGGGGGGGGCACTAATGAAAAACTGTTTTTT.

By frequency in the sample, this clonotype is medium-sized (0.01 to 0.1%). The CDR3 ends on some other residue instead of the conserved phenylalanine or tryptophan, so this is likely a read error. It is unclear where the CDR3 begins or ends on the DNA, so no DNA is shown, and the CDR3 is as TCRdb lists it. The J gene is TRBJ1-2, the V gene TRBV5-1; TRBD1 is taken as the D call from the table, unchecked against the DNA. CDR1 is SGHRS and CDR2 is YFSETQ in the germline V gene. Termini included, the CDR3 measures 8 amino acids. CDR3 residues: CASTGDRD.